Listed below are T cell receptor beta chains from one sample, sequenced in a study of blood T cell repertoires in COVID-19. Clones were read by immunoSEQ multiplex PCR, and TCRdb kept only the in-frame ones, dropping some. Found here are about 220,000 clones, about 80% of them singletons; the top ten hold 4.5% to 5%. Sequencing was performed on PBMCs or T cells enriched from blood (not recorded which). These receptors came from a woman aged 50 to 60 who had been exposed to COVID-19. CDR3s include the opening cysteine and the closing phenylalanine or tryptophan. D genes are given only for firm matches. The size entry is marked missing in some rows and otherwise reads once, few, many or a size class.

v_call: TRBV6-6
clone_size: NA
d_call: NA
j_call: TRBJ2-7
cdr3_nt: TGTGCCAGCAGTTTAGCAGGGAAACCCTACGAGCAGTACTTC
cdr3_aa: CASSLAGKPYEQYF

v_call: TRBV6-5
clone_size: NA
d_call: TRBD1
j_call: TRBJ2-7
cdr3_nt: TGTGCCAGCAGGGGACAGGGGGCCTACGAGCAGTACTTC
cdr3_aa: CASRGQGAYEQYF

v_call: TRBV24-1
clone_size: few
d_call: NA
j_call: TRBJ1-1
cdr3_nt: TGTGCCACCAGTGATTTTGTCCTACGGTATGCTGAAGCTTTCTTT
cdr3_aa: CATSDFVLRYAEAFF

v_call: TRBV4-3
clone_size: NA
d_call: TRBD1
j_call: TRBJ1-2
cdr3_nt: TGCGCCAGCAGCCAGGCCGGGACAGGCCTCTATGGCTACACCTTC
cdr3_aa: CASSQAGTGLYGYTF

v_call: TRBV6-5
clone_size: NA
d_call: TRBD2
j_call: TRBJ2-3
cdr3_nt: TGTGCCAGCAGTTACAGCCCAGCGGGGATCACAGATACGCAGTATTTT
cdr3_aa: CASSYSPAGITDTQYF

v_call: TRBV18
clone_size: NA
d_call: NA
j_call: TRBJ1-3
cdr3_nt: TGTGCCAGCTCACCACCCGGGGCTGGAAACACCATATATTTT
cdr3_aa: CASSPPGAGNTIYF

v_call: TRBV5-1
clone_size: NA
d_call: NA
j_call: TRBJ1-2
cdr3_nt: TGCGCCAGCAGCTTGAATCCTCCCAACTATGGCTACACCTTC
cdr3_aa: CASSLNPPNYGYTF

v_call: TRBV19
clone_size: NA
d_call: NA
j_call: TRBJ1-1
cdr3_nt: TGTGCCAGTACGACTCAGGGGTCGGGAAAAGCTTTCTTT
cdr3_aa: CASTTQGSGKAFF

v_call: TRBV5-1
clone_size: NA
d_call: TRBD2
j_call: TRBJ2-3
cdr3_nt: TGCGCCAGCAGGGACCCGGGACTAGCGGGGGGGCAGCCAGATACGCAGTATTTT
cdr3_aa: CASRDPGLAGGQPDTQYF

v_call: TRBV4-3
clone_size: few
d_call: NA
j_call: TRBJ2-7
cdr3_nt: TGCGCCAGCAGCCAGGGGGCGGGCAGGGGGGACGAGCAGTACTTC
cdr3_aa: CASSQGAGRGDEQYF

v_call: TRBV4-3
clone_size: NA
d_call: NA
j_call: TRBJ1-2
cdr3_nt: TGCGCCAGCAGCCAAACAGGGTGGGGGATCTCTAACTATGGCTACACCTTC
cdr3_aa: CASSQTGWGISNYGYTF

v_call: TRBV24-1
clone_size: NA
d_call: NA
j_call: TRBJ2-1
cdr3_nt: TGTGCCACCAGTGCCAACGGACTTTCCCCCTACAATGAGCAGTTCTTC
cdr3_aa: CATSANGLSPYNEQFF

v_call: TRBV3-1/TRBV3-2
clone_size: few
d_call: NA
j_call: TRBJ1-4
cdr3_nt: TGTGCCAGCAGCCCACTTCGGGGGGCGGGTGAAAAACTGTTTTTT
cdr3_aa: CASSPLRGAGEKLFF

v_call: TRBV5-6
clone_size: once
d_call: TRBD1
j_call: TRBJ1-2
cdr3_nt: TGTGCCAGCACCTTGACAGGGGTGGATGGCTACACCTTC
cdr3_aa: CASTLTGVDGYTF

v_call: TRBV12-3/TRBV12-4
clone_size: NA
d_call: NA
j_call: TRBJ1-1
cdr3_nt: TGTGCCAGCAGTCTACAGGGCTTCACTGAAGCTTTCTTT
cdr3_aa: CASSLQGFTEAFF

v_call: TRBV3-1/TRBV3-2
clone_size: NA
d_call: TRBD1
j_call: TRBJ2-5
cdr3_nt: TGTGCCAGCAGCCAAGTACCATTCGGACAGGGGGAAAGGGGAGAGACCCAGTACTTC
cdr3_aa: CASSQVPFGQGERGETQYF

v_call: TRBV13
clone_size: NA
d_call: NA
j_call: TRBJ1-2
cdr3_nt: TGTGCCAGCAGCTTGACAGCCCAATACTATGGCTACACCTTC
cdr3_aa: CASSLTAQYYGYTF

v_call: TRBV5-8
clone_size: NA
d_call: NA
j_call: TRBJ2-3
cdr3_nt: TGTGCCAGCAGCTTGGGCCTTAGTGTGGGCACAGATACGCAGTATTTT
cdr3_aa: CASSLGLSVGTDTQYF

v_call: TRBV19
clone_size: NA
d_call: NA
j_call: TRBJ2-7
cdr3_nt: TGTGCCAGTACTTATGACAGAAACTCCTACGAGCAGTACTTC
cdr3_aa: CASTYDRNSYEQYF

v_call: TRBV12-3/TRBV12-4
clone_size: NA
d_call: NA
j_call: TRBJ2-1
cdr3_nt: TGTGCCAGCAGTCCCTTCGGGACAGAGCAGTTCTTC
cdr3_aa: CASSPFGTEQFF

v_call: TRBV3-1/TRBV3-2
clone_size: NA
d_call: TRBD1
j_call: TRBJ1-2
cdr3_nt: TGTGCCAGCAGCCCGGGACAGGGGCATCAAGGCTACACCTTC
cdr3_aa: CASSPGQGHQGYTF

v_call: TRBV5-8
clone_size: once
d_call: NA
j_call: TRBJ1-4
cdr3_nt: TGTGCCAGCAGCTTGTCGGGCGGGGGCAGGGCGGAAAAACTGTTTTTT
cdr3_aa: CASSLSGGGRAEKLFF

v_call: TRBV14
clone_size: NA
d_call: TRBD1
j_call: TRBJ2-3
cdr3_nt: TGTGCCAGCAGCCGGGACAGTACAGATACGCAGTATTTT
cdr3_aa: CASSRDSTDTQYF

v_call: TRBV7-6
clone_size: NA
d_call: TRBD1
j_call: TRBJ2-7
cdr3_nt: TGTGCCAGCAGCTCTCGGCCACAGGGGTTCTTCTACGAGCAGTACTTC
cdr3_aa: CASSSRPQGFFYEQYF

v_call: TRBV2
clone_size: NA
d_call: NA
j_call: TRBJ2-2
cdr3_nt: TGTGCCAGCAGCGGTAGATTATTATTCGCGAACACCGGGGAGCTGTTTTTT
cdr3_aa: CASSGRLLFANTGELFF

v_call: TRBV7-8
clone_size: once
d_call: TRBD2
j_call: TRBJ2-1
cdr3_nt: TGTGCCAGCAGCTTAGTCCGGGGGGGCACCTACAATGAGCAGTTCTTC
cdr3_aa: CASSLVRGGTYNEQFF

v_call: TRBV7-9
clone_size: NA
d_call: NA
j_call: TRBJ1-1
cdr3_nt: TGTGCCAGCAGCATACACAGGGATAACACTGAAGCTTTCTTT
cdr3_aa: CASSIHRDNTEAFF

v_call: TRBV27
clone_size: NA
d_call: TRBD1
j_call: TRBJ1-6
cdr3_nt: TGTGCCAGCAGTTTTCAACGCACAGGGGGCCTCCTCCACTTT
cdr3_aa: CASSFQRTGGLLHF

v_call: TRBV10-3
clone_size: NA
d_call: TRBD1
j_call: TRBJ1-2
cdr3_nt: TGTGCCATCAGCTCTCTTGGGCTGGACAGGGCGTTTAGGACCCCTGGCTACACCTTC
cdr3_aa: CAISSLGLDRAFRTPGYTF

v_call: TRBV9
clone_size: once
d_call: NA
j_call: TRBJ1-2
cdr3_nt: TGTGCCAGCAGCGTAAATCCGTCGCAGGATTATGGCTACACCTTC
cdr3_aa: CASSVNPSQDYGYTF